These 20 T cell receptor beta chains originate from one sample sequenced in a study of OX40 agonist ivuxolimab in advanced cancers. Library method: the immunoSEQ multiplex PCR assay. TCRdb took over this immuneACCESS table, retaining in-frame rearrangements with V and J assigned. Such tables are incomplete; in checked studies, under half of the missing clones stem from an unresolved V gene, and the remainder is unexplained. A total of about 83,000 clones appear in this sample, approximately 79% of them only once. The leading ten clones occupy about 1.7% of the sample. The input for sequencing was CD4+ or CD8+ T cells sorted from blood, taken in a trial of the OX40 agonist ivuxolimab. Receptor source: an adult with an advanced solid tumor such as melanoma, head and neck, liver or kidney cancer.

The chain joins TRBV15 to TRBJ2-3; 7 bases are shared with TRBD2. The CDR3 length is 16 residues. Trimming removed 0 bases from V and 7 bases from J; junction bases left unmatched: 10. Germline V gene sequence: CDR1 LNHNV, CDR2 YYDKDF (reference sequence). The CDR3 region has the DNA TGTGCCACCAGCAGAGATCCTACGGGGGGAGTTTATACGCAGTATTTT. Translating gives CATSRDPTGGVYTQYF.

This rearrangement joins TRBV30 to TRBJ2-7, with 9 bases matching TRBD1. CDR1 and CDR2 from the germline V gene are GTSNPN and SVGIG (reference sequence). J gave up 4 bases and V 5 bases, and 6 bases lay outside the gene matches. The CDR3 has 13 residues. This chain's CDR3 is CAWETGGGYEQYF. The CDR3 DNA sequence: TGTGCCTGGGAGACAGGGGGGGGGTACGAGCAGTACTTC.

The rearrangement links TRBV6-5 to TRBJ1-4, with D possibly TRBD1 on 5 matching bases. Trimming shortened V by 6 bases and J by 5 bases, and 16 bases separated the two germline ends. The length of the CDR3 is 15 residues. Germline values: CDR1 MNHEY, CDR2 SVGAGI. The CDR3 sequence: CASSRGTDRNEKLFF. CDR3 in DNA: TGTGCCAGCAGCCGTGGGACGGACCGCAATGAAAAACTGTTTTTT.

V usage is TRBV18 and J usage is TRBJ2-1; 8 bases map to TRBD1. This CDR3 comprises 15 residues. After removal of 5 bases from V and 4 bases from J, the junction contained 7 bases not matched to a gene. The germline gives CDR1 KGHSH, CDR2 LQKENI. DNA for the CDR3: TGTGCCAGCTCAAGAGGACAGGGAGTATACAATGAGCAGTTCTTC. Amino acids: CASSRGQGVYNEQFF.

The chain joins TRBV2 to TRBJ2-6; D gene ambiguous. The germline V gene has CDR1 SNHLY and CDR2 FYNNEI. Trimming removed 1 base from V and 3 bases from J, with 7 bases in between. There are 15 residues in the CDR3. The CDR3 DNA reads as TGTGCCAGCAGTGAAGGTCAACTTGGGGCCAACGTCCTGACTTTC. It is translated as CASSEGQLGANVLTF.

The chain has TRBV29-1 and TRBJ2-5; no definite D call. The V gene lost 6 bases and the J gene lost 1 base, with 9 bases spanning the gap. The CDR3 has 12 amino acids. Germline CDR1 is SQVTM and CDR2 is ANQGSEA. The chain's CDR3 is CSVRASQETQYF. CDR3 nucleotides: TGCAGCGTGAGAGCCTCCCAAGAGACCCAGTACTTC.

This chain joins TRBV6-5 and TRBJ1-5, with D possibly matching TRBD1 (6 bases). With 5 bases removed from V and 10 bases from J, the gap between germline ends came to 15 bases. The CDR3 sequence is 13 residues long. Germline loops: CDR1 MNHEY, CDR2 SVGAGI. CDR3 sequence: CASSALGGEPQHF. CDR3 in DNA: TGTGCCAGCAGTGCCCTGGGGGGCGAACCCCAGCATTTT.

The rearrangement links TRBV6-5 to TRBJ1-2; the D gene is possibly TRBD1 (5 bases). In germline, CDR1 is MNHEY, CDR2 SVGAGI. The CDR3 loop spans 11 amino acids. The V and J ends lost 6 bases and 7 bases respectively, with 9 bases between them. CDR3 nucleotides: TGTGCCAGCAGGCAGGGTGCTGGCTACACCTTC. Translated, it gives CASRQGAGYTF.

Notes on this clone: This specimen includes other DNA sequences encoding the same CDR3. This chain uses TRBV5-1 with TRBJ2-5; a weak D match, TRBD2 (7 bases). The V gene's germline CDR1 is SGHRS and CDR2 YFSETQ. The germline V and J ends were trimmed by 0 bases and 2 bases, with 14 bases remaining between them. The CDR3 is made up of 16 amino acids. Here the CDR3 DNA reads TGCGCCAGCAGCTTGGGGCAGGGGAGGGGGCAAGAGACCCAGTACTTC. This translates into CASSLGQGRGQETQYF.

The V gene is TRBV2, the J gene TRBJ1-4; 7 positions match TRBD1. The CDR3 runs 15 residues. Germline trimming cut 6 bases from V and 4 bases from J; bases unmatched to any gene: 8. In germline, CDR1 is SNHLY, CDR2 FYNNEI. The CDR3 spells CASRAPGQYNEKLFF. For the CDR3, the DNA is TGTGCCAGCAGGGCGCCGGGACAGTATAATGAAAAACTGTTTTTT.

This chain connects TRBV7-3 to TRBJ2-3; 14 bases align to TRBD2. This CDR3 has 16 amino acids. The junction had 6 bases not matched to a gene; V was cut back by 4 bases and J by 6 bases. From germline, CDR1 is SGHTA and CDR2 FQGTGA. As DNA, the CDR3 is TGTGCCAGCAGCTCCGGACTAGCGGGGGGTATGGATACGCAGTATTTT. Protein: CASSSGLAGGMDTQYF.

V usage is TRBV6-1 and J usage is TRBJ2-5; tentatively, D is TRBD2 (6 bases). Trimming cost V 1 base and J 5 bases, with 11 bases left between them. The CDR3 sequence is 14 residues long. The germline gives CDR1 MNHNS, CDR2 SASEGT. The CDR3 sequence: CASSEGAGRETQYF. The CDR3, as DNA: TGTGCCAGCAGTGAAGGCGCAGGGAGGGAGACCCAGTACTTC.

In nucleotides, the CDR3 is TGTGCCAGCCCCCCACGTGGGGGCTTCGCTGAAGCTTTCTTT. Amino acid sequence: CASPPRGGFAEAFF. This chain connects TRBV28 to TRBJ1-1, with D maybe TRBD1 (6 bases). The CDR3 extends over 14 amino acids. In germline, CDR1 is MDHEN, CDR2 SYDVKM. Trimming took off 8 bases at V and 6 bases at J, with 19 bases between the two ends.

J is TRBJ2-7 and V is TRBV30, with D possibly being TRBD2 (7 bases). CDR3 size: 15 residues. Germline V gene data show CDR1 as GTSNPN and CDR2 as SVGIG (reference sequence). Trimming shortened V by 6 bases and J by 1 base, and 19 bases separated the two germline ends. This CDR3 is CACPLGRGGSYEQYF. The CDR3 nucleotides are TGTGCCTGTCCACTGGGCAGGGGAGGGTCCTACGAGCAGTACTTC.

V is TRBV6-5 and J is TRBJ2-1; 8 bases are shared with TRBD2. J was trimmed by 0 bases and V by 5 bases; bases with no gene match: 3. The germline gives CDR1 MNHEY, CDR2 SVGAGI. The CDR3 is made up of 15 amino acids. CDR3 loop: CASSNRGGSYNEQFF. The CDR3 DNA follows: TGTGCCAGCAGTAATCGGGGGGGCTCCTACAATGAGCAGTTCTTC.

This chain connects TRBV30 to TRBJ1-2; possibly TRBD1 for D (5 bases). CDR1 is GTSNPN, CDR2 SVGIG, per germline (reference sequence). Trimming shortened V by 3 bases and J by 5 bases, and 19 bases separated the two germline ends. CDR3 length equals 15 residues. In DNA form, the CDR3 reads TGTGCCTGGAGGGGCGGGGCGATTGAAAAATATGGCTACACCTTC. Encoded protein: CAWRGGAIEKYGYTF.

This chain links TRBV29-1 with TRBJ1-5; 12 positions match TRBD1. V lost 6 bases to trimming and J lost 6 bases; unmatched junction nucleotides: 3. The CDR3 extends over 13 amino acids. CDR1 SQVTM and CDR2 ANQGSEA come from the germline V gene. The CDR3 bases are TGCAGCGTGGGGACAGGGGGCGGTCAGCCCCAGCATTTT. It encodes CSVGTGGGQPQHF.

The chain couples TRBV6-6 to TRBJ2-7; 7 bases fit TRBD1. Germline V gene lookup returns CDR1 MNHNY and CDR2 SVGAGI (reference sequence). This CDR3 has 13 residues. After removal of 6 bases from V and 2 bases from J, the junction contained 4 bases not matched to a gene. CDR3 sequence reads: CASSTGVTYEQYF. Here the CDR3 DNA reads TGTGCCAGCAGCACAGGGGTAACCTACGAGCAGTACTTC.

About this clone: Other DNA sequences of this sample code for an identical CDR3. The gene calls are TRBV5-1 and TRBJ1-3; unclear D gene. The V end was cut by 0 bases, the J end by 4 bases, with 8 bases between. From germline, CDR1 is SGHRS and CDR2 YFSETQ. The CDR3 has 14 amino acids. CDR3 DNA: TGCGCCAGCAGCTTGGATACACGGGGAAACACCATATATTTT. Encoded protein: CASSLDTRGNTIYF.

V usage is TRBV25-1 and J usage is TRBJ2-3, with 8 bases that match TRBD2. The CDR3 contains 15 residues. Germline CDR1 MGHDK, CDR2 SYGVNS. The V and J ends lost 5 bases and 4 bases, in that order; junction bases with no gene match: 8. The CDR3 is CASSPRGGHADTQYF. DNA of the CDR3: TGTGCCAGCAGTCCACGGGGGGGCCATGCAGATACGCAGTATTTT.